This is a list of T cell receptor beta chains from one sample in a study of cytomegalovirus exposure and HLA in healthy donors. The repertoire was sequenced with immunoSEQ multiplex PCR; TCRdb's copy has only in-frame clones and lacks some. The repertoire holds some 110,000 clones, with roughly 68% as singletons. The sequenced sample was PBMCs. Receptors were obtained from a woman in her 30s in good health and CMV-seronegative. CDR3s include the opening cysteine and the closing phenylalanine or tryptophan. The D gene is left open where the match is weak. The size field is filled for only some rows; it gives once, few, many or a size class.

size	D	J	V	DNA	CDR3
NA	TRBD2	TRBJ2-3	TRBV7-8	TGTGCCAGCAGCGTCCGACTAGCGGGAAGCACAGATACGCAGTATTTT	CASSVRLAGSTDTQYF
NA	NA	TRBJ2-2	TRBV9	TGTGCCAGCAGCAGGCGGGACGGGAACACCGGGGAGCTGTTTTTT	CASSRRDGNTGELFF
few	TRBD1	TRBJ1-2	TRBV7-9	TGTGCCAGCAGCTTCACAGGGGCGGGGAACTATGGCTACACCTTC	CASSFTGAGNYGYTF
NA	NA	TRBJ2-7	TRBV15	TGTGCCACCAGCAATGGGGAGGCCTACGAGCAGTACTTC	CATSNGEAYEQYF
NA	NA	TRBJ2-5	TRBV10-3	TGTGCCATCAGTGATTCGGACAGACAAGAGACCCAGTACTTC	CAISDSDRQETQYF
NA	NA	TRBJ1-1	TRBV28	TGTGCCAGCAGTTCTTCCAGGGGTCGGGCTTTCTTT	CASSSSRGRAFF
NA	NA	TRBJ2-5	TRBV7-9	TGTGCCAGCAGGGGGCCGAGCGAAGAGACCCAGTACTTC	CASRGPSEETQYF
few	TRBD2	TRBJ2-5	TRBV7-9	TGTGCCAGCAGCCTCGCGGGAGCGGAGACCCAGTACTTC	CASSLAGAETQYF
NA	NA	TRBJ2-7	TRBV5-1	TGCGCCAGCAGCTTCGGGGTAATCCCCTCCTACGAGCAGTACTTC	CASSFGVIPSYEQYF
NA	NA	TRBJ2-7	TRBV5-1	TGCGCCAGCAGCTTTGGGGCAGGGAAGTACGAGCAGTACTTC	CASSFGAGKYEQYF
NA	TRBD2	TRBJ2-5	TRBV5-1	TGCGCCAGCAGCTCCGGGACTACGGAGACCCAGTACTTC	CASSSGTTETQYF
NA	TRBD2	TRBJ2-1	TRBV7-3	TGTGCCAGCAGCCCCGGGACTAGCGGGAGATATGAGCAGTTCTTC	CASSPGTSGRYEQFF
NA	TRBD1	TRBJ1-5	TRBV2	TGTGCCAGCAGTGCATTGGTGGGGACAGCTTTTCCCAGCAATCAGCCCCAGCATTTT	CASSALVGTAFPSNQPQHF
NA	NA	TRBJ2-7	TRBV5-6	TGTGCCAGCAGCTTGGGGGACTCCTCCTTGCAGTACTTC	CASSLGDSSLQYF
NA	NA	TRBJ2-5	TRBV18	TGTGCCAGCTCCCCGGGATCCCAAGAGACCCAGTACTTC	CASSPGSQETQYF
few	TRBD1	TRBJ2-7	TRBV6-1	TGTGCCAGCAGTCTTTGGGACAGACTCTACGAGCAGTACTTC	CASSLWDRLYEQYF
NA	NA	TRBJ1-1	TRBV20-1	TGCAGTGCTAGACGGAACACTGAAGCTTTCTTT	CSARRNTEAFF
NA	TRBD2	TRBJ2-7	TRBV5-4	TGTGCCAGCAGCTCCCCGGGACTAGCGGGAGGCGAGCAGTACTTC	CASSSPGLAGGEQYF
NA	TRBD1	TRBJ2-3	TRBV7-8	TGTGCCAGCAGCCAAGGGACAGTAAAACAAGGTGATACGCAGTATTTT	CASSQGTVKQGDTQYF
once	NA	TRBJ2-3	TRBV6-5	TGTGCCAGCACCCAAAGGGGTACTGGGGATACGCAGTATTTT	CASTQRGTGDTQYF
few	TRBD2	TRBJ2-1	TRBV7-3	TGTGCCAGCAGTCCGAGCGGGGTCAACAATGAGCAGTTCTTC	CASSPSGVNNEQFF
NA	NA	TRBJ2-1	TRBV6-5	TGTGCCAGCAGGGCGCCGGGCAATGAGCAGTTCTTC	CASRAPGNEQFF
NA	TRBD2	TRBJ2-3	TRBV9	TGTGCCAGCAGCCCGGGACTAGCGGGAGCTATGGCAGATACGCGGTATTTT	CASSPGLAGAMADTRYF
NA	NA	TRBJ2-7	TRBV6-5	TGTGCCAGCAGTTACGGTGCCAGGGGTTGGGAGCAGTACTTC	CASSYGARGWEQYF
once	NA	TRBJ2-2	TRBV19	TGTGCCAGTAGTATGAGGATTTCCGGGGAGCTGTTTTTT	CASSMRISGELFF
NA	TRBD1	TRBJ1-5	TRBV7-8	TGTGCCAGCAGCTTAGCGTGGGGACAGGGGAGCAATCAGCCCCAGCATTTT	CASSLAWGQGSNQPQHF
few	NA	TRBJ2-1	TRBV7-3	TGTGCCAGCAGCTTACGGTCCCCTAGCGAGCAGTTCTTC	CASSLRSPSEQFF
few	NA	TRBJ2-5	TRBV28	TGTGCCAGCAGGAGGGGGTCAGAGACCCAGTACTTC	CASRRGSETQYF
NA	NA	TRBJ2-3	TRBV6-4	TGTGCCAGCAGACCTGGGGGCGGGAGATCAGATACGCAGTATTTT	CASRPGGGRSDTQYF
once	NA	TRBJ1-1	TRBV27	TGTGCCAGCAGTTTTTACCGGGCGGGCTTGAACACTGAAGCTTTCTTT	CASSFYRAGLNTEAFF
NA	NA	TRBJ1-1	TRBV5-6	TGTGCCAGCAGCGAGACAGGCGGGAACACTGAAGCTTTCTTT	CASSETGGNTEAFF
NA	TRBD2	TRBJ2-1	TRBV7-2	TGTGCCAGCAGCTACGGGACTAGCGGGGCCCGAGGAGAGCAGTTCTTC	CASSYGTSGARGEQFF
many	TRBD1	TRBJ2-7	TRBV6-1	TGTGCCAGCAGTTCAGGACAGGGATACTACGAGCAGTACTTC	CASSSGQGYYEQYF
NA	NA	TRBJ1-1	TRBV7-9	TGTGCCAGCAGCCAAGAATGGGGGCGGACTGAAGCTTTCTTT	CASSQEWGRTEAFF
NA	NA	TRBJ2-1	TRBV2	TGTGCCAGCAGTGTCGTCGAGCAGTTCTTC	CASSVVEQFF
NA	NA	TRBJ1-2	TRBV19	TGTGCCAGTAGACAAAAGCGGACGTCCTATGGCTACACCTTC	CASRQKRTSYGYTF
few	NA	TRBJ2-1	TRBV5-1	TGCGCCAGCAGCTTGGCGTCCAATGAGCAGTTCTTC	CASSLASNEQFF
NA	NA	TRBJ1-3	TRBV7-3	TGTGCCAGCAGCCACAGTTCTGGAAACACCATATATTTT	CASSHSSGNTIYF
NA	NA	TRBJ1-2	TRBV6-1	TGTGCCAGCAGTGACAGGGTAGCTTATGGCTACACCTTC	CASSDRVAYGYTF
NA	NA	TRBJ2-7	TRBV15	TGTGCCACCAGCAGAGAAGGAGAGTCCGAGCAGTACTTC	CATSREGESEQYF
NA	NA	TRBJ1-2	TRBV11-1	TGTGCCAGCAGCTTAGGGCAGGAAAGTGGCTATGGCTACACCTTC	CASSLGQESGYGYTF
NA	NA	TRBJ1-2	TRBV28	TGTGCCAGCCGGGTAAGCGTTGGCTACACCTTC	CASRVSVGYTF
NA	NA	TRBJ2-7	TRBV19	TGTGCCAGTAGTATGGGACAACCTCTACGGTTTTACGAGCAGTACTTC	CASSMGQPLRFYEQYF
NA	NA	TRBJ2-3	TRBV27	TGTGCCAGCAGTTTAGGGTCAGGGGCCCACACCACAGATACGCAGTATTTT	CASSLGSGAHTTDTQYF
NA	TRBD2	TRBJ2-1	TRBV9	TGTGCCAGCAGCGTAGGAAGCGGGGAGTTCAATGAGCAGTTCTTC	CASSVGSGEFNEQFF
few	NA	TRBJ1-1	TRBV30	TGTGCCCAACTTCGACCGAGGTTAGGGAACACTGAAGCTTTCTTT	CAQLRPRLGNTEAFF
NA	NA	TRBJ1-5	TRBV18	TGTGCCAGCTCACCAAGAACCGGGGATCAGCCCCAGCATTTT	CASSPRTGDQPQHF
NA	TRBD1	TRBJ1-2	TRBV19	TGTGCCAGTAGTATATACCGGGACAGCCACAACATTAACTATGGCTACACCTTC	CASSIYRDSHNINYGYTF
NA	NA	TRBJ2-1	TRBV20-1	TGCAGTGCTAGAGACCGGAATGAGCAGTTCTTC	CSARDRNEQFF
few	NA	TRBJ2-6	TRBV27	TGTGCCAGCAGTTCCCACTCTGGGGCCAACGTCCTGACTTTC	CASSSHSGANVLTF
NA	NA	TRBJ2-7	TRBV7-8	TGTGCCAGCAGCTTAGCCCCGACAGTAGGCTACGAGCAGTACTTC	CASSLAPTVGYEQYF
NA	TRBD1	TRBJ2-7	TRBV28	TGTGCCAGCAGCGGGGGGACAGGGACCCGCGAGCAGTACTTC	CASSGGTGTREQYF
NA	NA	TRBJ1-2	TRBV5-8	TGTGCCAGCAGCTTGGGATGGATGAGGAACTATGGCTACACCTTC	CASSLGWMRNYGYTF
few	NA	TRBJ2-2	TRBV6-5	TGTGCCAGCAGTTACGCAGGGGACACCGGGGAGCTGTTTTTT	CASSYAGDTGELFF
NA	TRBD1	TRBJ2-7	TRBV10-1	TGCGCCAGCAGCGACGGGACAGCGCAGTACTTC	CASSDGTAQYF